Each of the 21 T cell receptor beta chains below was sequenced from the same sample in a study of neoadjuvant anti-PD-1 for oral cavity cancer (dated by TCRdb to the early 2020s). Library method: the immunoSEQ multiplex PCR assay. TCRdb mirrors the immuneACCESS table, restricted to in-frame sequences. Some clones are absent from its copies; in checked studies, under half trace to an unresolved V gene, and the reason for the others is unknown. Across this sample there are some 14,000 clones, with 70% seen only once. The leading ten clones occupy roughly 2% of the sample. The sample's time point label, in plain terms: before neoadjuvant nivolumab. Sequences were derived from PBMCs, sampled before nivolumab (anti-PD-1) treatment. The receptors stem from a person between 35 and 79 years old with oral cavity squamous cell carcinoma.

The chain carries TRBV2 and TRBJ2-2, with D tentatively TRBD2 (6 bases). Trimming cost V 4 bases and J 8 bases, with 17 bases left between them. CDR1 and CDR2 from the germline V gene are SNHLY and FYNNEI. The CDR3 length is 15 residues. The CDR3 protein is CASSAPGRAGGELFF. The CDR3 coding sequence is TGTGCCAGCAGTGCCCCGGGAAGGGCGGGGGGGGAGCTGTTTTTT.

A few counts support this clone. CDR3 loop: CASSVVGRTDANYGYTF. CDR3 nucleotide sequence: TGTGCCAGCAGCGTAGTGGGAAGGACGGATGCTAACTATGGCTACACCTTC. The chain combines TRBV9 with TRBJ1-2; D gene unclear. Germline CDR1 and CDR2: SGDLS and YYNGEE. CDR3 size: 17 residues. The V and J ends lost 0 bases and 0 bases respectively, with 15 bases between them.

The gene calls are TRBV21-1 and TRBJ2-2. TRBV21-1 is reported as a pseudogene. The CDR3 loop spans 13 amino acids. CDR3: CASSKKNTGELFF. As DNA, the CDR3 is TGTGCCAGCAGCAAGAAGAACACCGGGGAGCTGTTTTTT.

V gene TRBV27 combines with J gene TRBJ2-2; tentative D call: TRBD2 (6 bases). The CDR3 has 13 amino acids. Germline CDR1 MNHEY, CDR2 SMNVEV (reference sequence). The ends were cut back, 2 bases at V and 11 bases at J, with 12 bases in the middle. CDR3 in amino acids: CASSLRAGLELFF. DNA of the CDR3: TGTGCCAGCAGTTTACGGGCGGGGCTCGAGCTGTTTTTT.

V is TRBV30 and J is TRBJ2-3; 7 bases agree with TRBD1. After removal of 5 bases from V and 4 bases from J, the junction contained 12 bases not matched to a gene. The CDR3 spans 15 residues. Looked up from germline, CDR1 is GTSNPN and CDR2 is SVGIG (reference sequence). This CDR3 is CAWDQLRGSADTQYF. For the CDR3, the DNA is TGTGCCTGGGATCAACTCAGGGGGTCGGCAGATACGCAGTATTTT.

The chain couples TRBV10-1 to TRBJ2-1; 9 bases fit TRBD2. CDR3 size: 17 residues. V dropped 0 bases and J dropped 4; count of bases not matched to a gene: 7. Per germline, CDR1 WNHNN and CDR2 SYGVQD (reference sequence). In nucleotides, the CDR3 is TGCGCCAGCAGTGAGTCGATCGCGGGGGGGCCTTACAATGAGCAGTTCTTC. Protein sequence: CASSESIAGGPYNEQFF.

The chain uses TRBV19 and TRBJ1-2; D remains unclear. Trimming took off 4 bases at V and 7 bases at J, with 22 bases between the two ends. The CDR3 consists of 16 residues. The germline V gene has CDR1 LNHDA and CDR2 SQIVND (reference sequence). The CDR3 protein is CASSTQKGFSDSGYTF. DNA of the CDR3: TGTGCCAGTAGTACTCAAAAGGGCTTCTCGGACTCTGGCTACACCTTC.

The gene calls are TRBV28 and TRBJ2-2; D remains ambiguous. This CDR3 has 12 amino acids. Germline CDR1 reads MDHEN; CDR2 reads SYDVKM. Trimming took off 6 bases at V and 2 bases at J, with 4 bases between the two ends. The CDR3 is CASSLNTGELFF. CDR3 nucleotides: TGTGCCAGCAGCCTCAACACCGGGGAGCTGTTTTTT.

This rearrangement joins TRBV29-1 to TRBJ1-2; D not certain. Per germline, CDR1 SQVTM and CDR2 ANQGSEA. This CDR3 comprises 13 residues. V lost 3 bases and J lost 4, with 12 bases in between. The CDR3 reads CSVDEGTLYGYTF. The CDR3 nucleotides read TGCAGCGTTGATGAAGGAACTCTCTATGGCTACACCTTC.

The V call is TRBV7-6, the J call TRBJ2-3; D unresolved. V dropped 1 base and J dropped 4 bases, with 6 bases sitting between them. This CDR3 is built from 13 residues. Germline-derived CDR1 and CDR2 are SGHVS and FNYEAQ. CDR3 sequence: CASSLGWSDTQYF. For the CDR3, the DNA is TGTGCCAGCAGCTTAGGGTGGTCAGATACGCAGTATTTT.

This rearrangement joins TRBV11-2 to TRBJ2-7; TRBD2 matches 7 bases. The CDR3 has 15 residues. Germline trimming cut 5 bases from V and 0 bases from J; bases unmatched to any gene: 7. Per germline, CDR1 SGHAT and CDR2 FQNNGV. CDR3 coding DNA: TGTGCCAGCAGCCTCGGGCTAGCGGCCTCCTACGAGCAGTACTTC. Translating gives CASSLGLAASYEQYF.

This clone came up a few times. V gene TRBV30 combines with J gene TRBJ2-7; D might be TRBD2 (5 bases). CDR1 is GTSNPN and CDR2 is SVGIG in the germline V gene (reference sequence). Deletions cut 0 bases from V and 6 bases from J, with 12 bases between. This CDR3 has 13 residues. The CDR3 DNA reads TGTGCCTGGAGTGTACGGGAAGGGATCGAGCAGTACTTC. As protein: CAWSVREGIEQYF.

The V and J genes are TRBV7-9 and TRBJ1-3; tentatively, D is TRBD1 (6 bases). V lost 3 bases and J lost 2, with 14 bases in between. The CDR3 has 16 residues. Germline CDR1 is SEHNR and CDR2 is FQNEAQ (reference sequence). The CDR3 sequence is CASSFADRIAGNTIYF. The CDR3 DNA is TGTGCCAGCAGCTTCGCCGACAGGATCGCTGGAAACACCATATATTTT.

The rearrangement joins TRBV6-1 to TRBJ2-3; D remains ambiguous. The CDR3 is made up of 12 amino acids. V was pared by 5 bases and J by 3 bases, with 6 bases between. Germline assignment: CDR1 MNHNS and CDR2 SASEGT. The CDR3 here is CASSPRTDTQYF. CDR3 DNA sequence: TGTGCCAGCAGTCCAAGGACAGATACGCAGTATTTT.

This sequence joins TRBV6-5 and TRBJ1-3; D unresolved. The CDR3 sequence is 15 residues long. Germline-derived CDR1 and CDR2 are MNHEY and SVGAGI. V lost 0 bases and J lost 3, with 9 bases in between. CDR3 DNA: TGTGCCAGCAGTTACTCGTGGGGTAATGGAAACACCATATATTTT. Amino acids: CASSYSWGNGNTIYF.

Only a few counts were recorded for this clone. The gene calls are TRBV28 and TRBJ1-3; D ambiguous. The CDR3 is 14 residues long. Germline loops: CDR1 MDHEN, CDR2 SYDVKM. V was shortened by 9 bases and J by 0 bases, with 12 bases between the two germline ends. The CDR3 here is CASLEADSGNTIYF. The CDR3 DNA sequence: TGTGCCAGTCTCGAGGCGGACTCTGGAAACACCATATATTTT.

V usage is TRBV9 and J usage is TRBJ2-7, with a weak D call TRBD1 (6 bases). Trimming pared 6 bases from V and 3 bases from J, leaving 19 bases between. Germline CDR1 is SGDLS and CDR2 is YYNGEE. The CDR3 runs to 15 residues. CDR3 bases: TGTGCCAGCACCCTGGAGGATGGACAGTTCTACGAGCAGTACTTC. This codes for CASTLEDGQFYEQYF.

The V call is TRBV20-1, the J call TRBJ1-1; TRBD1 might be the D (6 bases). Trimming pared 5 bases from V and 11 bases from J, leaving 15 bases between. Germline loops: CDR1 DFQATT, CDR2 SNEGSKA (reference sequence). The CDR3 is 11 amino acids. The CDR3 nucleotides read TGCAGTGCTTTGAACAGGGCGAGGGCTTTCTTT. Translated, it gives CSALNRARAFF.

The V call is TRBV7-8, the J call TRBJ1-2; possibly TRBD1 for D (5 bases). Germline lookup yields CDR1 SGHVS and CDR2 FQNEAQ. V lost 5 bases and J lost 4, with 20 bases in between. This CDR3 is 16 amino acids long. Written as DNA, the CDR3 is TGTGCCAGCAGCGCAAATAACCTCGACAGCACCTATGGCTACACCTTC. It specifies CASSANNLDSTYGYTF.

This chain connects TRBV19 to TRBJ2-6, with D maybe TRBD2 (6 bases). The germline V gene encodes CDR1 LNHDA and CDR2 SQIVND (reference sequence). Trimming took off 8 bases at V and 0 bases at J, with 11 bases between the two ends. This CDR3 region has 15 residues. CDR3 amino acids: CASEGLLSGANVLTF. CDR3 nucleotides: TGTGCCAGTGAGGGACTGCTCTCTGGGGCCAACGTCCTGACTTTC.

The V gene is TRBV5-6, the J gene TRBJ1-2, with TRBD1 identical over 7 bases. Germline CDR1 reads SGHDT; CDR2 reads YYEEEE. The CDR3 consists of 15 residues. With 3 bases clipped from V and 4 bases from J, the junction kept 9 bases outside the gene matches. CDR3 sequence: CASSWPGQTSYGYTF. The DNA for the CDR3 is TGTGCCAGCAGCTGGCCGGGACAGACGAGCTATGGCTACACCTTC.